Following are 23 T cell receptor beta chains from one sample sequenced in a study of low-dose radiotherapy and immunotherapy resistance in tumors. Time point denoted: before trial treatment. Primers targeting TRAV and TRBV primed first-strand cDNA, covering alpha and beta chains. The PCR that amplified TCRs ran for roughly 20 cycles, relying on a constant-region primer and a V-primer adapter. One entry per CDR3 protein results from TCRdb running MiXCR on the reads. Of about 60,000 distinct CDR3 sequences detected, 20% to 25% appear once; the ten largest clones hold approximately 5.7%. The sequencing here drew on PBMCs, taken before treatment. These receptor sequences come from a male donor with prostate cancer.

Remarks on this clonotype: A far more abundant clone sits one base away, making this likely a read error. The chain joins TRBV9 to TRBJ2-1, with a possible D match to TRBD1 (6 bases). The germline CDR1 and CDR2 sequences are SGDLS and YYNGEE. The CDR3 sequence is 14 residues long. Trimming stripped 1 base from V and 13 bases from J, with 18 bases between. For the CDR3, the DNA is TGTGCCAGCAGCGTAAGGGGGTACCAAGAGACCCAGTTCTTC. Residues: CASSVRGYQETQFF.

The sample holds many counts of this clonotype. The chain couples TRBV10-3 to TRBJ1-1, with D possibly being TRBD1 (6 bases). CDR1 ENHRY and CDR2 SYGVKD come from the germline V gene. Trimming pared 10 bases from V and 2 bases from J, leaving 14 bases between. The CDR3 length is 13 residues. The CDR3 here is CATLRGLNTEAFF. CDR3 bases: TGTGCCACCCTCAGGGGTTTAAACACTGAAGCTTTCTTT.

This clonotype has at least ten counts. The CDR3 loop is CASSLWTGVQGNQPQHF. CDR3 sequence (DNA): TGTGCCAGCAGCTTGTGGACAGGGGTTCAGGGCAATCAGCCCCAGCATTTT. The chain uses TRBV5-4 and TRBJ1-5; 9 bases map to TRBD1. With V trimmed by 1 base and J by 2 bases, 7 bases remained unmatched. Per germline, CDR1 SGHNT and CDR2 YYREEE (reference sequence). This CDR3 contains 17 residues.

This clonotype appeared many times. This chain connects TRBV15 to TRBJ2-2, with a weak D call TRBD1 (6 bases). V dropped 9 bases and J dropped 2 bases, with 13 bases sitting between them. From germline, CDR1 is LNHNV and CDR2 YYDKDF (reference sequence). CDR3 length: 14 residues. The CDR3 nucleotides are TGTGCCACTACCCCGGACAGAAACACCGGGGAGCTGTTTTTT. This sequence encodes CATTPDRNTGELFF.

This clonotype was counted at least ten times. This chain links TRBV3-1 with TRBJ2-3, with no clear D. Germline lookup yields CDR1 LGHDT and CDR2 YNNKEL (reference sequence). This CDR3 contains 14 residues. V lost 1 base to trimming and J lost 7 bases, with 12 bases between them. CDR3 sequence (DNA): TGTGCCAGCAGCCAAGTTTACAGACGCAATACGCAGTATTTT. Translation gives CASSQVYRRNTQYF.

This clonotype was counted many times. V is TRBV4-1 and J is TRBJ2-7; D unclear. V shed 0 bases and J shed 4 bases, with 4 bases lying between them. Looked up from germline, CDR1 is MGHRA and CDR2 is YSYEKL. CDR3 length: 12 amino acids. The CDR3 spells CASSQDGYEQYF. In DNA, the CDR3 is TGCGCCAGCAGCCAAGATGGGTACGAGCAGTACTTC.

This clonotype was recorded at least ten times. The chain combines TRBV3-1 with TRBJ2-1, with 8 bases identical to TRBD2. Per germline, CDR1 LGHDT and CDR2 YNNKEL (reference sequence). V lost 5 bases to trimming and J lost 2 bases; unmatched junction nucleotides: 5. The CDR3 is 15 amino acids. CDR3 residues: CASSYSGMTYNEQFF. DNA of the CDR3: TGTGCCAGCAGCTATAGCGGGATGACCTACAATGAGCAGTTCTTC.

The J gene is TRBJ1-5, the V gene TRBV28, with D perhaps TRBD1 (5 bases). Germline V lookup: CDR1 MDHEN, CDR2 SYDVKM. The CDR3 covers 14 residues. V was cut by 6 bases and J by 6 bases, with 15 bases left in between. The CDR3 region is CASSTGLGAQPQHF. DNA for the CDR3: TGTGCCAGCAGCACAGGACTCGGCGCTCAGCCCCAGCATTTT.

This clonotype appeared a few times. V and J are TRBV19 and TRBJ2-6; 10 positions agree with TRBD1. CDR3 length equals 15 residues. The V segment lost 6 bases and the J segment 4 bases; nucleotides outside the gene matches: 3. In germline, CDR1 is LNHDA, CDR2 SQIVND (reference sequence). CDR3: CASSDRGRGANVLTF. CDR3 coding DNA: TGTGCCAGTAGCGACAGGGGGCGGGGGGCCAACGTCCTGACTTTC.

This clonotype appeared a few times. The chain has TRBV20-1 and TRBJ2-1; D possibly corresponds to TRBD1 (6 bases). V gave up 4 bases and J gave up 5 bases, with 18 bases separating them. Germline V CDR1 and CDR2: DFQATT, SNEGSKA (reference sequence). The CDR3 covers 15 residues. The CDR3 reads CSATVGGTINNEQFF. Here the CDR3 DNA reads TGCAGTGCTACGGTAGGGGGTACGATCAACAATGAGCAGTTCTTC.

There are many counts of this clonotype. This rearrangement joins TRBV19 to TRBJ2-1; 7 bases match TRBD2. V dropped 6 bases and J dropped 7; count of bases not matched to a gene: 3. This CDR3 spans 12 amino acids. Looked up from germline, CDR1 is LNHDA and CDR2 is SQIVND (reference sequence). In DNA form, the CDR3 reads TGTGCCAGTAGGGGGGGGTGGAATGAGCAGTTCTTC. Its translation: CASRGGWNEQFF.

For this clonotype: A read error is likely here: a far larger clone is one base away. The rearrangement links TRBV28 to TRBJ2-1; 7 positions agree with TRBD1. CDR1 and CDR2 from the germline V gene are MDHEN and SYDVKM. Trimming at V came to 3 bases and at J to 10 bases, leaving 6 bases not matched to a gene. This CDR3 region has 13 residues. CDR3 loop: CASSLDRRYEQFF. The DNA of the CDR3 is TGTGCCAGCAGTTTGGACAGGAGGTACGAGCAGTTCTTC.

To note about this clonotype: A far larger clone is off by one base, so a read error is likely. The rearrangement uses TRBV4-3 and TRBJ2-7; 9 bases map to TRBD2. Germline-derived CDR1 and CDR2 are LGHNA and YSLEER. V was pared by 1 base and J by 7 bases, with 5 bases of the junction left unmatched. The CDR3 totals 14 residues. For the CDR3, the DNA is TGCGCCAGCAGCCAAGTGTCTAGCGGGAATGAGCAGTACTTC. Its translation is CASSQVSSGNEQYF.

This clonotype was recorded many times. This chain joins TRBV19 and TRBJ2-1, with D tentatively TRBD1 or TRBD2 (6 bases each). The CDR3 is made up of 17 amino acids. V lost 6 bases to trimming and J lost 0 bases, with 18 bases between them. Per the germline V gene, CDR1 is LNHDA and CDR2 is SQIVND (reference sequence). In DNA form, the CDR3 reads TGTGCCAGTAGAGTAGGAGAGGGGGGTAGCTCCTACAATGAGCAGTTCTTC. Residues: CASRVGEGGSSYNEQFF.

The chain uses TRBV5-4 and TRBJ1-2; D is ambiguous. The CDR3 consists of 14 residues. The V and J ends lost 0 bases and 4 bases respectively, with 10 bases between them. Germline loops: CDR1 SGHNT, CDR2 YYREEE (reference sequence). CDR3 bases: TGTGCCAGCAGCTTGGATGGGGAGGCCTATGGCTACACCTTC. It codes for CASSLDGEAYGYTF.

The chain employs TRBV12-3 or TRBV12-4 and TRBJ2-7; TRBD2 aligns across 12 bases. This CDR3 region has 15 residues. V lost 6 bases, J lost 2 bases, and 5 bases stayed unmatched. Written as DNA, the CDR3 is TGTGCCAGCAGCAAGCTAGCGGGAGGGCCCTACGAGCAGTACTTC. Protein sequence: CASSKLAGGPYEQYF.

This clonotype was counted ten times or more. The V gene is TRBV25-1, the J gene TRBJ1-1, with D perhaps matching TRBD1 (6 bases). Looked up from germline, CDR1 is MGHDK and CDR2 is SYGVNS. The CDR3 is 14 amino acids. V was trimmed by 6 bases and J by 1 base, leaving 12 bases between them. CDR3 protein: CASRGGGPNTEAFF. CDR3 DNA sequence: TGTGCCAGCAGGGGGGGCGGTCCGAACACTGAAGCTTTCTTT.

This clonotype was observed many times. V usage is TRBV4-2 and J usage is TRBJ1-4, with 7 bases identical to TRBD1. The CDR3 spans 19 residues. Per germline, CDR1 LGHNA and CDR2 YNFKEQ. The trim removed 0 bases at V and 4 bases at J, leaving 14 bases unmatched. Written as DNA, the CDR3 is TGTGCCAGCAGCCAAGACCGAGGGAGGGGGCGAAGTGGTAATGAAAAACTGTTTTTT. Its protein is CASSQDRGRGRSGNEKLFF.

Comment on this clonotype: This likely came from a read error, as a far larger clone is one base away. The chain uses TRBV5-6 and TRBJ2-1; TRBD1 or TRBD2 may be the D gene (5 bases each). Deletions cut 3 bases from V and 10 bases from J, with 17 bases between. Germline values: CDR1 SGHDT, CDR2 YYEEEE. CDR3 size: 14 residues. This CDR3 reads CASSSGAGTYEQFF. For the CDR3, the DNA is TGTGCCAGCAGCTCCGGGGCCGGGACCTACGAGCAGTTCTTC. Filled out from reference TRBV5-6 and TRBJ2-1, the complete variable domain reads DAGVTQSPTHLIKTRGQQVTLRCSPKSGHDTVSWYQQALGQGPQFIFQYYEEEERQRGNFPDRFSGHQFPNYSSELNVNALLLGDSALYLCASSSGAGTYEQFFGPGTRLTVL.

This clonotype was detected many times. This sequence joins TRBV6-2 or TRBV6-3 and TRBJ1-2, with D perhaps TRBD1 (5 bases). V lost 6 bases to trimming and J lost 2 bases, with 16 bases between them. The CDR3 contains 15 residues. Germline-derived CDR1 and CDR2 are MNHEY and SVGEGT. The CDR3 region is CASSGGGAFNYGYTF. Written as DNA, the CDR3 is TGTGCCAGCAGCGGTGGAGGGGCCTTCAACTATGGCTACACCTTC.

The chain carries TRBV7-6 and TRBJ2-7, with 12 bases lining up with TRBD2. CDR3 length: 17 amino acids. V shed 5 bases, J shed 1 base, and the junction held 9 bases outside the gene matches. Germline V CDR1 and CDR2: SGHVS, FNYEAQ. The CDR3 region has the DNA TGTGCCAGCAGCCCCGGACTAGCGGGATCTGGATCCTACGAGCAGTACTTC. It is translated as CASSPGLAGSGSYEQYF.

This clonotype has ten or more counts. The rearrangement joins TRBV7-8 to TRBJ2-7, with D perhaps TRBD1 (5 bases). Trimming removed 3 bases from V and 1 base from J, with 10 bases in between. The V gene's germline CDR1 is SGHVS and CDR2 FQNEAQ. This CDR3 spans 14 amino acids. The CDR3 region is CASSFFRDSYEQYF. The CDR3, as DNA: TGTGCCAGCAGCTTTTTCAGGGATTCCTACGAGCAGTACTTC.

This clonotype was recorded many times. The chain couples TRBV27 to TRBJ1-1; no firm D call. V shed 8 bases and J shed 1 base, with 17 bases lying between them. The CDR3 contains 15 residues. Looked up from germline, CDR1 is MNHEY and CDR2 is SMNVEV (reference sequence). CDR3 in amino acids: CASSHGRGGNTEAFF. The CDR3 DNA is TGTGCCAGCTCTCACGGGCGGGGAGGGAACACTGAAGCTTTCTTT.